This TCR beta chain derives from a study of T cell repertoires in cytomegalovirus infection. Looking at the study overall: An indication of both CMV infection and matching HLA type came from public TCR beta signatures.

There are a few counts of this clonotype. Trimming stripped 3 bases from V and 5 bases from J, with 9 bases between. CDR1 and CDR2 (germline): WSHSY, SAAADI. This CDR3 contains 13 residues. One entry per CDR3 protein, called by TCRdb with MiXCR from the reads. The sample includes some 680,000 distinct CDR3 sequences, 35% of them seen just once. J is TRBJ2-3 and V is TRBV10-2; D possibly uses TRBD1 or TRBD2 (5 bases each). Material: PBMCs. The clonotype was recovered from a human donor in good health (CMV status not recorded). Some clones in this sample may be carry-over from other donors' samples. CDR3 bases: TGCGCCAGCAGTGACTTGGGGGTAGATACGCAGTATTTT. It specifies CASSDLGVDTQYF.